This T cell receptor (beta chain) derives from a study of shared clonotypes between healthy human individuals. Clones were sequenced by immunoSEQ multiplex PCR, and TCRdb holds only the in-frame ones, with some missing. The data contain millions of clones, roughly 94% of them singletons. Cells designated naive CD8 were CD45RO-negative and were positively selected for CCR7, with terminally differentiated effector memory CD45RA+ cells excluded. The CDR3 contains 12 residues. V was shortened by 2 bases and J by 6 bases, with 8 bases between the two germline ends. Germline V CDR1 and CDR2: SGHDT, YYEEEE.

The V and J genes are TRBV5-6 and TRBJ1-2, with unresolved D. The specimen sequenced was naive CD8+ T cells sorted from blood. This receptor was obtained from a young man in good health. The CDR3 sequence is CASSFVMDGYTF. In nucleotides, the CDR3 is TGTGCCAGCAGCTTTGTTATGGATGGCTACACCTTC.